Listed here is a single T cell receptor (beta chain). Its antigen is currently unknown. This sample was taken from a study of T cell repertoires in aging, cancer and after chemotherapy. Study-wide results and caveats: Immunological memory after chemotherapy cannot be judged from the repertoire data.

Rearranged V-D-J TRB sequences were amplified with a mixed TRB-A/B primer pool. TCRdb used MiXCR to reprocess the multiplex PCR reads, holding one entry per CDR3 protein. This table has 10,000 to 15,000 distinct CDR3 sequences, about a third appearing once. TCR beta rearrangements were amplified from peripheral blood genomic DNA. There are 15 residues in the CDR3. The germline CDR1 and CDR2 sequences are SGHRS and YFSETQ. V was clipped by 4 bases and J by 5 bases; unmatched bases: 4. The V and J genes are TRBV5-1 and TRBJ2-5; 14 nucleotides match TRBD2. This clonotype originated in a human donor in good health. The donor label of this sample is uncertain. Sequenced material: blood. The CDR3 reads CASSPGTSGGETQYF. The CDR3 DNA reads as TGCGCCAGCAGCCCCGGGACTAGCGGGGGTGAGACCCAGTACTTC.